The 13 T cell receptor beta chains below come from one sample, sequenced in a study of blood T cell repertoires in COVID-19. Clones were sequenced by immunoSEQ multiplex PCR, and TCRdb holds only the in-frame ones, with some missing. The sample consists of fewer than 350,000 clones, around 90% of them appearing once. Sequenced: PBMCs or T cells enriched from blood (not recorded which). Every receptor here comes from a man in his 60s who had recovered from COVID-19.

The chain combines TRBV15 with TRBJ1-2; 8 bases line up with TRBD1. The V and J ends lost 4 bases and 6 bases, in that order; junction bases with no gene match: 10. The length of the CDR3 is 15 residues. Per germline, CDR1 LNHNV and CDR2 YYDKDF (reference sequence). CDR3 nucleotide sequence: TGTGCCACCAGCAAATTTCAGGGGGCGCGTGATGGCTACACCTTC. Encoded protein: CATSKFQGARDGYTF.

The chain is built from TRBV30 and TRBJ1-1; 8 bases are shared with TRBD1. After removal of 7 bases from V and 1 base from J, the junction contained 8 bases not matched to a gene. The CDR3 spans 14 residues. Germline values: CDR1 GTSNPN, CDR2 SVGIG (reference sequence). The DNA for the CDR3 is TGTGCCTTGACAGGGGTCCTTCCGAACACTGAAGCTTTCTTT. Residues: CALTGVLPNTEAFF.

The rearrangement joins TRBV7-9 to TRBJ2-5, with a tentative D call TRBD1 (5 bases). The V end lost 5 bases, the J end lost 1 base, and 17 bases lay between the germline ends. This CDR3 region has 16 residues. In germline, CDR1 is SEHNR, CDR2 FQNEAQ (reference sequence). CDR3 region: CASSPLGAGRQETQYF. In DNA form, the CDR3 reads TGTGCCAGCAGCCCTCTTGGGGCCGGTCGCCAAGAGACCCAGTACTTC. Based on the CDR3 plus reference TRBV7-9 and TRBJ2-5, the full variable domain is DTGVSQNPRHKITKRGQNVTFRCDPISEHNRLYWYRQTLGQGPEFLTYFQNEAQLEKSRLLSDRFSAERPKGSFSTLEIQRTEQGDSAMYLCASSPLGAGRQETQYFGPGTRLLVL.

This chain uses TRBV18 with TRBJ2-7, with a possible D match to TRBD1 (6 bases). The CDR3 is 15 residues long. V was shortened by 2 bases and J by 1 base, with 12 bases between the two germline ends. CDR1 and CDR2 from the germline V gene are KGHSH and LQKENI. CDR3 sequence reads: CASSPSQQGSYEQYF. The CDR3 bases are TGTGCCAGCTCACCATCTCAACAGGGTTCCTACGAGCAGTACTTC. The variable domain in full, completed from reference TRBV18 and TRBJ2-7, reads NAGVMQNPRHLVRRRGQEARLRCSPMKGHSHVYWYRQLPEEGLKFMVYLQKENIIDESGMPKERFSAEFPKEGPSILRIQQVVRGDSAAYFCASSPSQQGSYEQYFGPGTRLTVT.

The chain has TRBV28 and TRBJ2-2; weak D call: TRBD1 (6 bases). Germline CDR1 is MDHEN and CDR2 is SYDVKM. V was clipped by 6 bases and J by 6 bases, with 14 bases between them. The CDR3 totals 14 residues. As DNA, the CDR3 is TGTGCCAGCAGGATCTTACAGGGTCCCGGGGAGCTGTTTTTT. The encoded protein is CASRILQGPGELFF.

The rearrangement joins TRBV5-1 to TRBJ2-7; maybe TRBD2 (5 bases). Trimming pared 4 bases from V and 0 bases from J, leaving 14 bases between. This CDR3 is built from 15 residues. Per germline, CDR1 SGHRS and CDR2 YFSETQ. CDR3 sequence reads: CASSLDWTVSYEQYF. The CDR3 bases are TGCGCCAGCAGCCTTGACTGGACTGTCTCCTACGAGCAGTACTTC. Combining the CDR3 with reference TRBV5-1 and TRBJ2-7 gives the whole variable domain KAGVTQTPRYLIKTRGQQVTLSCSPISGHRSVSWYQQTPGQGLQFLFEYFSETQRNKGNFPGRFSGRQFSNSRSEMNVSTLELGDSALYLCASSLDWTVSYEQYFGPGTRLTVT.

The chain is built from TRBV10-1 and TRBJ1-5; TRBD1 aligns across 9 bases. The CDR3 is 19 residues long. The trim removed 2 bases at V and 0 bases at J, leaving 11 bases unmatched. Per germline, CDR1 WNHNN and CDR2 SYGVQD (reference sequence). CDR3 DNA: TGCGCCAGCAGTGAGGAAGGACAGGGGCCCCCTTATAGCAATCAGCCCCAGCATTTT. The encoded protein is CASSEEGQGPPYSNQPQHF.

The chain combines TRBV6-1 with TRBJ1-1; 9 bases agree with TRBD1. The length of the CDR3 is 16 residues. The ends lost 3 bases at V and 1 base at J; junction bases unmatched: 6. The germline gives CDR1 MNHNS, CDR2 SASEGT. CDR3 loop: CASSDQQGARNTEAFF. DNA of the CDR3: TGTGCCAGCAGTGACCAACAGGGGGCGAGGAACACTGAAGCTTTCTTT.

This chain links TRBV5-1 with TRBJ2-1, with D possibly matching TRBD2 (6 bases). The germline gives CDR1 SGHRS, CDR2 YFSETQ. The CDR3 has 14 amino acids. The ends were cut back, 0 bases at V and 9 bases at J, with 13 bases in the middle. CDR3 residues: CASSLALGAGEQFF. Written as DNA, the CDR3 is TGCGCCAGCAGCTTGGCTCTAGGAGCGGGTGAGCAGTTCTTC.

This sequence joins TRBV3-1 (or the pseudogene TRBV3-2) and TRBJ2-7, with 10 nucleotides matching TRBD2. Germline trimming cut 4 bases from V and 5 bases from J; bases unmatched to any gene: 17. Germline CDR1 is LGHDT and CDR2 is YNNKEL (reference sequence). CDR3 length: 18 amino acids. The CDR3: CASSPGGPGLALTHEQYF. Written as DNA, the CDR3 is TGTGCCAGCAGCCCGGGCGGGCCGGGACTAGCGTTAACCCACGAGCAGTACTTC.

The genes are TRBV2 and TRBJ2-7; no firm D call. Trimming shortened V by 0 bases and J by 2 bases, and 11 bases separated the two germline ends. In germline, CDR1 is SNHLY, CDR2 FYNNEI. This CDR3 has 15 residues. CDR3 protein: CASSEAGHPPYEQYF. The CDR3 region has the DNA TGTGCCAGCAGTGAAGCCGGTCATCCCCCCTACGAGCAGTACTTC.

CDR3 in DNA: TGCGCCAGCAGCCCCGCGGGGGGCTACGAGCAGTACTTC. It yields the protein CASSPAGGYEQYF. The rearrangement links TRBV5-1 to TRBJ2-7; 8 bases are shared with TRBD2. J lost 3 bases, V lost 4 bases, and 3 bases had no gene match. This CDR3 contains 13 residues. CDR1 is SGHRS and CDR2 is YFSETQ in the germline V gene.

V and J are TRBV19 and TRBJ1-5; 10 nucleotides agree with TRBD1. Germline CDR1 and CDR2: LNHDA and SQIVND (reference sequence). The CDR3 has 15 residues. Trimming at V came to 7 bases and at J to 2 bases, leaving 5 bases not matched to a gene. The CDR3 loop reads CASMTGGGRNQPQHF. The DNA of the CDR3 is TGTGCCAGTATGACAGGGGGCGGCCGCAATCAGCCCCAGCATTTT.